This entry is about one T cell receptor beta chain. Its recognized antigen is unknown. The input lacks base qualities; no much larger clone sits a single base away. TCRbeta CDR3 regions were amplified from genomic DNA by means of the immunoSEQ Assay, a bias-controlled multiplex PCR. On the study's bioinformatics: Nucleated cell counts per sample were estimated from amplification of reference gene primers within the assay. To quantify the absolute abundance of each unique TCRbeta CDR3 rearrangement, sequence reads were collapsed and filtered. For each sample, productive Simpson clonality was calculated by taking the square root of Simpson's diversity index across productive rearrangements. The table comes from immuneACCESS by way of TCRdb, which keeps in-frame sequences with V and J called. Part of the clones is missing from these tables; in studies checked, under half for an unresolved V gene and the rest for unknown reasons. The V and J calls and the clone size are those of that table, but D and trimming were determined from the DNA. In this sample the table shows 80,000 to 130,000 clones, approximately 93% of which occur a single time. The ten most abundant clones make up about 1% of the sample.

This record belongs to a study of blood T cell repertoires in COVID-19 (dated by TCRdb to the early 2020s). Regarding the study in general: Samples from collaborators originated in the United States, Italy and Spain and spanned both the acute and convalescent phases of COVID-19. The repertoires were released in a freely available public database intended as a resource for research on the immune response to SARS-CoV-2. Deeply sampled blood TCRbeta repertoires from subjects exposed to, actively infected with, or recovered from COVID-19 were included in the dataset. Samples came from the ongoing ImmuneRACE study (first 160 participants) plus 1,254 subjects from 6 global collaborators. The material from the prospective study consisted of cDNA or gDNA derived from T cells, B-cell-depleted T cells, or PBMCs. Sample metadata almost always included a de-identified subject ID, COVID-19 status, age in years and sex. HLA class I and class II types, where available, came from metadata supplied by the sample provider rather than from assay-based typing.

Collaborating institutions collected whole blood in K2EDTA tubes following their own protocols. For TCRbeta analysis, collaborator samples were shipped as frozen whole blood, as isolated PBMCs, or as DNA extracted from either sample type. Paper-wide results and their limitations: How much clinical and demographic metadata was included differed by source and by participant, and the metadata was provided uncurated.

V and J lose 7 bases and 9 bases, and a span of 18 bases separates them. Spanning cysteine to phenylalanine, the CDR3 consists of 13 amino acids. The sequence is cut down to CDR3 DNA, 39 bases in frame from base 1. According to the germline V gene (reference sequence), CDR1 reads MNHEY and CDR2 reads SMNVEV. Recombination linked TRBV27 to TRBJ1-1; the D gene is perhaps TRBD1, on 6 matching bases. The sequence derives from a man aged 60-69 years with acute or convalescent COVID-19. Material: peripheral blood. The CDR3 reads CASNDIRGLKAFF. The DNA sequence reads TGTGCCAGCAACGACATCAGGGGCTTAAAAGCTTTCTTT.